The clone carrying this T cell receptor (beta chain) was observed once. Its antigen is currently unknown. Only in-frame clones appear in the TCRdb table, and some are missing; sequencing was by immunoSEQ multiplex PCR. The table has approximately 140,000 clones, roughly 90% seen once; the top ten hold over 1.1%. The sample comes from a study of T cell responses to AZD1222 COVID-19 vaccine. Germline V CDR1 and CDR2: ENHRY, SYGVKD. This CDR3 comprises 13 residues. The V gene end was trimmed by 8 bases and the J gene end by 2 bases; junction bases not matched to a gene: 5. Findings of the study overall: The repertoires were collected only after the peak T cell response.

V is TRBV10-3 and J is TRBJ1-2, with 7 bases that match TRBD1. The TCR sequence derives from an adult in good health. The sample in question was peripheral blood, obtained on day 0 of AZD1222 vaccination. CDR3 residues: CAIGGTANYGYTF. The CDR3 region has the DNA TGTGCCATCGGAGGGACAGCAAACTATGGCTACACCTTC.